The present T cell receptor beta chain was sequenced within a study of T cells expressing NK-cell markers. Across the study: The authors derived TCR beta repertoires from sorted CD3+CD56+NKG2C+, CD3+CD56+NKG2C- and CD3+CD56-NKG2C+ T cells. The sequencing cohort of eight donors included seven HCMV-seropositive individuals and one seronegative individual. Study findings and constraints: HCMV specificity of the expanded NKG2C+ T cell clones stayed unclear. The same clonotypes also predominated in the CD3+CD56-NKG2C+ fraction of a handful of donors.

Comments on this clonotype: Its specificity is unknown.

TCRdb reanalyzed the 5' RACE reads and collapses them to one entry per CDR3 protein, without DNA. The sample holds 150,000 to 180,000 distinct CDR3 sequences. The germline V gene has CDR1 SGHRS and CDR2 YFSETQ. The CDR3 contains 13 residues. The chain is built from TRBV5-1 and TRBJ1-1. This receptor was taken from a woman aged 45-60 years in good health. The sequenced material came from blood T cells: a sorted CD56 or NKG2C T cell subset, CD4+ or CD8+ T cells, or bulk PBMC T cells (not recorded which). The CDR3 spells CASSLAPTKVTFF.